This section outlines one T cell receptor beta chain sequence together with its context. As yet, its antigen is unknown. Only one base separates this from a far larger clonotype, so it likely reflects a read error. Germline loops: CDR1 MNHNY, CDR2 SVGAGI (reference sequence). This CDR3 is 14 amino acids long. V shed 5 bases and J shed 2 bases, with 13 bases lying between them. The method was immunoSEQ multiplex PCR; TCRdb's version includes in-frame clones alone and lacks a portion of them. The data show over 400,000 clones, over 70% seen once. This specimen comes from a study of shared clonotypes between healthy human individuals. Study-wide results and caveats: There were few donors, and this limited the genetic and exposure-history diversity represented.

The source is a woman aged 40 to 50 in good health. Some clones in this sample may be carry-over from other donors' samples. This chain uses TRBV6-6 with TRBJ2-7; D is unclear. Sequenced sample: PBMCs. The DNA for the CDR3 is TGTGCCAGCAGTCTATCTGGGATCGCCTACGAGCAGTACTTC. Translated: CASSLSGIAYEQYF.